This section outlines one T cell receptor beta chain sequence together with its context. Antigen: not known. The method was immunoSEQ multiplex PCR; TCRdb's version includes in-frame clones alone and lacks a portion of them. This repertoire shows fewer than 90,000 clones, 89% found once; its top ten account for approximately 0.38%. These data belong to a study of OX40 agonist ivuxolimab in advanced cancers. Across the whole study: The dose-escalation cohort had hepatocellular carcinoma, melanoma, renal cell or head and neck cancer. Three patients, one with hepatocellular carcinoma and two with cutaneous melanoma, achieved partial responses.

Notes on the study in general: More expanded clones were seen, on average, in CD8+ T cells than in CD4+.

Trimming took 1 base from V and 0 from J, leaving 13 bases between them. In germline, CDR1 is MGHRA, CDR2 YSYEKL. This CDR3 spans 17 amino acids. V usage is TRBV4-1 and J usage is TRBJ1-5; a possible D gene is TRBD1 (6 bases). The source of this sequence is an adult with an advanced solid tumor such as melanoma, head and neck, liver or kidney cancer. The sample in question was CD4+ or CD8+ T cells sorted from blood, obtained in a trial of the OX40 agonist ivuxolimab. Written as DNA, the CDR3 is TGCGCCAGCAGCCAAGTTTCAGCCAGGGGTAGCAATCAGCCCCAGCATTTT. It translates to CASSQVSARGSNQPQHF.